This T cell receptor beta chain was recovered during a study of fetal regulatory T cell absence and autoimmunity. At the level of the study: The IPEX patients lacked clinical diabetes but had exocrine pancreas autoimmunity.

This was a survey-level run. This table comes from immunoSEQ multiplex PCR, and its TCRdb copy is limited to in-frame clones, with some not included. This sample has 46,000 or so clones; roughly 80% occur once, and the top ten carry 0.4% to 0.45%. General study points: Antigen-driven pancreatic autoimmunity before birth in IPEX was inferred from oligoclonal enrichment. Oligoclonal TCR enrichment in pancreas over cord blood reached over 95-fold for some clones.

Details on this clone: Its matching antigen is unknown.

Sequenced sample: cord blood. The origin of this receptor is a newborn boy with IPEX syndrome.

The chain's CDR3 is CASRQLATGGRGYTF. The CDR3 nucleotides read TGTGCCAGCAGACAATTGGCCACAGGGGGCCGCGGCTACACCTTC. V usage is TRBV5-4 and J usage is TRBJ1-2; 9 bases fit TRBD1. The germline gives CDR1 SGHNT, CDR2 YYREEE (reference sequence). Trimming took 5 bases from V and 8 from J; bases not matched to a gene: 13. The CDR3 length is 15 residues.